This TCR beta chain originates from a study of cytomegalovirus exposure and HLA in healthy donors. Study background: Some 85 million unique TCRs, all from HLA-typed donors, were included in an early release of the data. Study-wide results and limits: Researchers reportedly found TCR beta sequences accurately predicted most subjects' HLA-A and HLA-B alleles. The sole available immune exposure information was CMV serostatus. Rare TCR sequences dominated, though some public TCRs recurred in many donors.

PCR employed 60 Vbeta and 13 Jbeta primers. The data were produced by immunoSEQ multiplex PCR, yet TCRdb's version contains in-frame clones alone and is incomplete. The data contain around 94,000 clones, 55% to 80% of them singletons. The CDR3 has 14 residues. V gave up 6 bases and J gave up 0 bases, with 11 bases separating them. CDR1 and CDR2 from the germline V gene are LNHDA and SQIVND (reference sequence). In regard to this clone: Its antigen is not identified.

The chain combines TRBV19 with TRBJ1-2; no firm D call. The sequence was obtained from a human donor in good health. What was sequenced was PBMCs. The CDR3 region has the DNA TGTGCCAGTAGCCCCGCGGGAACTAACTATGGCTACACCTTC. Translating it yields CASSPAGTNYGYTF.